This is a list of T cell receptor beta chains from one sample in a study of identical twins. TCRdb reprocessed the 5' RACE reads with MiXCR, giving one entry per CDR3 protein. The sample holds some 790,000 distinct CDR3 sequences, around a sixth seen once. These data were also reused for a study on T cells expressing NK-cell markers.

Material: PBMCs. These receptor sequences come from a woman between 18 and 29 years old in good health. Both conserved end residues are part of each CDR3. The D gene is left open where the match is weak. Expanded clones get a size class; other rows say once, few or many, or leave the size out.

>TRBV20-1|few|TRBD2|TRBJ2-2
CSARPAGDTGELFF
TGCAGTGCCCGACCAGCGGGAGACACCGGGGAGCTGTTTTTT
>TRBV10-3|few|TRBD2|TRBJ2-7
CATGLATTSYEQYF
TGTGCCACAGGACTAGCGACTACCTCCTACGAGCAGTACTTC
>TRBV15|few|-|TRBJ2-7
CATSKEQENYEQYF
TGTGCCACCAGCAAAGAACAGGAGAACTACGAGCAGTACTTC
>TRBV6-5|few|TRBD2|TRBJ2-1
CASSSWTSGRGSYNEQFF
TGTGCCAGCAGTTCGTGGACTAGCGGGAGGGGCTCCTACAATGAGCAGTTCTTC
>TRBV5-1|few|-|TRBJ1-2
CASSPPGAAVVGYTF
TGCGCCAGCAGCCCGCCCGGGGCTGCCGTAGTAGGCTACACCTTC
>TRBV7-2|few|TRBD1|TRBJ2-6
CASSLSPGTGLTF
TGTGCCAGCAGCTTATCACCAGGGACAGGCTTGACTTTC
>TRBV10-3|few|TRBD2|TRBJ2-7
CAISDFRTSVPREVYEQYF
TGTGCCATCAGTGACTTTCGGACTAGCGTACCAAGAGAGGTCTACGAGCAGTACTTC
>TRBV12-3/TRBV12-4|many|TRBD1|TRBJ1-2
CASSRTGEDYGYTF
TGTGCCAGCAGTCGGACAGGGGAAGACTATGGCTACACCTTC
>TRBV5-1|-|-|TRBJ2-1
CASSLAGSPSGAEGEQFF
TGCGCCAGCAGCTTGGCGGGCAGCCCTTCCGGCGCGGAGGGTGAGCAGTTCTTC
>TRBV30|-|TRBD2|TRBJ2-1
CAWSVRGLASNEQFF
TGTGCCTGGAGTGTACGGGGACTAGCGTCCAATGAGCAGTTCTTC
>TRBV9|few|-|TRBJ1-1
CASSVVGVNTEAFF
TGTGCCAGCAGCGTAGTTGGAGTGAACACTGAAGCTTTCTTT
>TRBV7-9|-|-|TRBJ1-5
CASSLAGGEQPQHF
TGTGCTAGCAGCTTAGCGGGGGGGGAGCAGCCCCAGCATTTT
>TRBV7-9|-|TRBD1|TRBJ1-5
CASSLELSGGSQPQHF
TGTGCCAGCAGCTTAGAGTTGTCAGGGGGCAGTCAGCCCCAGCATTTT
>TRBV5-6|-|TRBD2|TRBJ2-1
CASSSLAGGRNEQFF
TGTGCCAGCAGCTCACTAGCGGGGGGCAGGAATGAGCAGTTCTTC
>TRBV20-1|-|TRBD1|TRBJ1-1
CRALGGTGYQTEAFF
TGCAGAGCTCTGGGAGGGACAGGGTATCAGACTGAAGCTTTCTTT
>TRBV13|few|-|TRBJ2-7
CASSPGAGEQYF
TGTGCCAGCAGTCCAGGGGCTGGCGAGCAGTACTTC
>TRBV18|-|TRBD1|TRBJ1-1
CASSPDREAEAFF
TGTGCCAGCTCACCGGACAGGGAAGCTGAAGCTTTCTTT
>TRBV20-1|few|TRBD1|TRBJ2-7
CSAGDRGGGNEQYF
TGCAGTGCTGGGGACAGGGGAGGTGGGAACGAGCAGTACTTC
>TRBV6-1|few|TRBD2|TRBJ2-3
CASSAATSGRVLDTQYF
TGTGCCAGCAGTGCGGCGACTAGCGGGAGGGTACTAGATACGCAGTATTTT
>TRBV3-1|few|-|TRBJ2-7
CASSQEGGIDEQYF
TGTGCCAGCAGCCAAGAGGGGGGCATCGACGAGCAGTACTTC
>TRBV6-1|few|-|TRBJ1-4
CASRGTLRGKLFF
TGTGCCAGCAGGGGGACCCTAAGGGGAAAACTGTTTTTT
>TRBV5-1|-|TRBD1|TRBJ2-7
CASSVPGQGGEQYF
TGCGCCAGCAGCGTACCGGGACAGGGTGGAGAGCAGTACTTC
>TRBV21-1|few|-|TRBJ2-5
CASSKNVYSETQYF
TGTGCCAGCAGCAAAAACGTCTACAGCGAGACCCAGTACTTC
>TRBV6-5|-|TRBD2|TRBJ2-1
CASAGGDNEQFF
TGTGCCTCGGCGGGGGGGGACAATGAGCAGTTCTTC
>TRBV10-3|few|-|TRBJ2-7
CAISESTSFQYF
TGTGCCATCAGTGAGTCAACTAGCTTCCAGTACTTC
>TRBV6-2/TRBV6-3|-|-|TRBJ2-5
CASSSSHQVETQYF
TGTGCCAGCAGTTCCAGCCACCAGGTAGAGACCCAGTACTTC
>TRBV6-2/TRBV6-3|-|TRBD2|TRBJ2-1
CASSYSTSGRTPSYNEQFF
TGTGCCAGCAGTTACTCGACTAGCGGGAGAACCCCCTCCTACAATGAGCAGTTCTTC
>TRBV5-1|few|-|TRBJ2-7
CASSINSYEQYF
TGCGCCAGCAGCATTAATTCCTACGAGCAGTACTTC
>TRBV12-3/TRBV12-4|few|-|TRBJ2-3
CASSNRGRTDTQYF
TGTGCCAGCTCAAACCGGGGGCGCACAGATACGCAGTATTTT
>TRBV7-9|-|-|TRBJ2-5
CASGGDWGTQYF
TGTGCCAGCGGAGGCGACTGGGGGACCCAGTACTTC
>TRBV30|few|TRBD1|TRBJ1-2
CACWDRGHYGYTF
TGTGCCTGTTGGGACAGGGGCCACTATGGCTACACCTTC
>TRBV6-5|many|TRBD2|TRBJ2-2
CASSYGPGGQTGELFF
TGTGCCAGCAGTTACGGTCCGGGAGGGCAAACCGGGGAGCTGTTTTTT
>TRBV20-1|-|-|TRBJ2-5
CSASRIRRDQETQYF
TGCAGTGCTAGTAGGATCAGAAGGGACCAAGAGACCCAGTACTTC
>TRBV12-3/TRBV12-4|many|-|TRBJ1-1
CASSSGLDTLNTEAFF
TGTGCCAGCAGCTCGGGCCTCGATACCCTGAACACTGAAGCTTTCTTT
>TRBV5-1|few|-|TRBJ2-1
CASSLPSSRSSYNEQFF
TGCGCCAGCAGCCTTCCCTCTAGCAGAAGCTCCTACAATGAGCAGTTCTTC
>TRBV12-3/TRBV12-4|few|TRBD2|TRBJ2-1
CASSLRSLLAGAYNEQFF
TGTGCCAGCAGTCTAAGATCCTTACTAGCGGGGGCCTACAATGAGCAGTTCTTC
>TRBV10-3|few|-|TRBJ2-1
CAISQAGLGGDEQFF
TGTGCCATCAGCCAGGCGGGACTTGGCGGGGATGAGCAGTTCTTC
>TRBV7-2|-|-|TRBJ1-5
CASSRTDHNQPQHF
TGTGCCAGCAGCCGAACTGACCATAATCAGCCCCAGCATTTT
>TRBV6-1|few|-|TRBJ2-2
CASTRKYLNTGELFF
TGTGCCAGCACAAGAAAGTATCTGAACACCGGGGAGCTGTTTTTT
>TRBV15|-|-|TRBJ1-5
CATSREVGRPQHF
TGTGCCACCAGCAGAGAGGTTGGCCGGCCCCAGCATTTT
>TRBV29-1|-|-|TRBJ2-2
CSGGVKTGSGELFF
TGCAGCGGGGGGGTCAAGACAGGGTCCGGGGAGCTGTTTTTT
>TRBV20-1|-|-|TRBJ1-2
CSARFLYGYTF
TGCAGTGCTAGATTTTTGTACGGCTACACCTTC
>TRBV6-2/TRBV6-3|few|-|TRBJ2-5
CASSSRVPETQYF
TGTGCCAGCAGCAGCAGGGTCCCAGAGACCCAGTACTTC
>TRBV6-1|-|TRBD2|TRBJ2-1
CASTLSTSGVEQFF
TGTGCCAGCACCCTATCGACTAGCGGGGTCGAGCAGTTCTTC
>TRBV27|-|-|TRBJ2-7
CASGVGGAYEQYF
TGTGCCAGCGGCGTGGGGGGAGCCTACGAGCAGTACTTC
>TRBV20-1|few|-|TRBJ2-1
CLPGGFGGNEQFF
TGTTTGCCCGGAGGGTTCGGGGGCAATGAGCAGTTCTTC
>TRBV12-3/TRBV12-4|-|TRBD1|TRBJ2-2
CASSLVQGKGGELFF
TGTGCCAGCAGTTTAGTACAGGGGAAGGGCGGGGAGCTGTTTTTT
>TRBV7-2|many|-|TRBJ2-7
CASSSGRGYTYEQYF
TGTGCCAGCAGCTCCGGTCGAGGGTACACCTACGAGCAGTACTTC
>TRBV24-1|few|-|TRBJ2-1
CATSGAGRDNEQFF
TGTGCCACCAGTGGGGCGGGCCGCGACAATGAGCAGTTCTTC
>TRBV4-3|-|-|TRBJ2-1
CASSQDRASAYNEQFF
TGCGCCAGCAGCCAAGATAGGGCGAGCGCCTACAATGAGCAGTTCTTC
>TRBV12-3/TRBV12-4|few|-|TRBJ1-2
CASNRGGGYTF
TGTGCCAGCAATCGTGGGGGGGGCTACACCTTC
>TRBV6-5|-|-|TRBJ2-3
CASSYIRLGTDTQYF
TGTGCCAGCAGTTACATAAGGCTTGGCACAGATACGCAGTATTTT
>TRBV20-1|-|-|TRBJ2-1
CSARDPRGEQFF
TGCAGTGCTAGAGATCCACGGGGCGAGCAGTTCTTC
>TRBV27|few|-|TRBJ1-3
CASSTLDGRFGNTIYF
TGTGCCAGCAGTACCTTAGACGGGAGATTTGGAAACACCATATATTTT
>TRBV15|few|-|TRBJ1-1
CATSSQGDPEAFF
TGTGCCACCAGCAGTCAGGGTGATCCTGAAGCTTTCTTT
>TRBV6-1|many|TRBD2|TRBJ2-3
CASSPRLAGADTQYF
TGTGCCAGCAGCCCTCGACTAGCGGGAGCAGATACGCAGTATTTT
>TRBV5-6|few|-|TRBJ1-1
CASSLGVFTEAFF
TGTGCCAGCAGCCTGGGGGTGTTCACTGAAGCTTTCTTT